Sequencing of this TCR beta chain was carried out in a study of CD8 T cells in Susac syndrome. RNA in amounts of about 0.5 to 1 ug was reverse transcribed with random hexamers. It was immunoSEQ multiplex PCR that amplified TCR beta CDR3 across 54 Vbeta and 13 Jbeta. TCRdb re-derived calls from the immunoSEQ multiplex PCR reads in MiXCR, one entry per CDR3 protein. This table has hundreds of thousands of distinct CDR3 sequences, approximately 84% appearing once. CDR3 length equals 11 residues. Germline loops: CDR1 DFQATT, CDR2 SNEGSKA (reference sequence). V was trimmed by 3 bases and J by 3 bases, leaving 6 bases between them. This clonotype was seen just once.

The genes are TRBV20-1 and TRBJ2-7; D perhaps matches TRBD1 (6 bases). This TCR derives from a human donor with multiple sclerosis. The sequenced material came from CD8+ T cells from PBMCs. CDR3 sequence reads: CSARTGYEQYF. The CDR3 nucleotides are TGCAGTGCTAGGACAGGCTACGAGCAGTACTTC.